The rows below give T cell receptor beta chains drawn from one sample of a study of shared clonotypes between healthy human individuals. Method: immunoSEQ multiplex PCR; TCRdb's copy keeps in-frame clones and lacks some. The sample includes around 690,000 clones, 90% seen only once; the top ten take 30% to 40%. The sequenced sample was memory CD8+ T cells from PBMCs. The receptors come from a man between 18 and 29 years old in good health. Some clones in this sample may be carry-over from other donors' samples. Both conserved end residues are part of each CDR3. D genes are given only for firm matches. Clone size is not always given. Where it is, it says once, few, many or a class for expanded clones.

TRBJ2-7 | TRBD1 | TRBV7-8 | - | CASSHPGQLPRLSYEQYF | TGTGCCAGCAGCCATCCGGGACAGTTGCCCCGGTTATCCTACGAGCAGTACTTC
TRBJ1-4 | - | TRBV11-2 | - | CASSAGTTPTNEKLFF | TGTGCCAGCAGCGCCGGGACAACTCCAACTAATGAAAAACTGTTTTTT
TRBJ2-7 | - | TRBV4-2 | once | CASSQVASEQYF | TGTGCCAGCAGCCAAGTTGCGTCCGAGCAGTACTTC
TRBJ2-1 | - | TRBV10-1 | once | CASSEVESPYNEQFF | TGCGCCAGCAGTGAGGTAGAGTCCCCTTACAATGAGCAGTTCTTC
TRBJ2-2 | TRBD1 | TRBV9 | - | CASSGDRDSYTGELFF | TGTGCCAGCAGCGGGGACCGGGACAGCTACACCGGGGAGCTGTTTTTT
TRBJ1-1 | TRBD1 | TRBV9 | - | CASSGGTGKAFF | TGTGCCAGCAGCGGCGGGACAGGGAAGGCTTTCTTT
TRBJ1-1 | - | TRBV5-1 | - | CASSLRTAIRGMNTEAFF | TGCGCCAGCAGCTTGAGGACCGCGATTAGGGGGATGAACACTGAAGCTTTCTTT
TRBJ2-6 | - | TRBV5-5 | - | CASSLAVGSASGANVLTF | TGTGCCAGCAGCTTGGCAGTCGGGAGTGCTTCAGGGGCCAACGTCCTGACTTTC
TRBJ1-1 | - | TRBV5-4 | - | CASSFPDTEAFF | TGTGCCAGCAGCTTCCCGGACACTGAAGCTTTCTTT
TRBJ1-5 | - | TRBV28 | - | CASNYRESQPQHF | TGTGCCAGCAACTACAGGGAAAGTCAGCCCCAGCATTTT
TRBJ2-5 | - | TRBV4-1 | - | CASSHRAQAVLQETQYF | TGCGCCAGCAGCCACAGGGCACAGGCGGTTCTACAAGAGACCCAGTACTTC
TRBJ1-5 | - | TRBV28 | - | CASSLMGAGLPQHF | TGTGCCAGCAGTTTAATGGGGGCGGGGTTGCCCCAGCATTTT
TRBJ2-3 | - | TRBV5-6 | - | CASSLDGTDTQYF | TGTGCCAGCAGCTTGGACGGAACAGATACGCAGTATTTT
TRBJ2-5 | TRBD2 | TRBV6-5 | - | CASSTTSVQETQYF | TGTGCCAGCAGTACGACTAGCGTTCAAGAGACCCAGTACTTC
TRBJ2-2 | TRBD2 | TRBV7-6 | - | CASSGRAGNTGELFF | TGTGCCAGCAGCGGGAGGGCAGGGAACACCGGGGAGCTGTTTTTT
TRBJ2-7 | - | TRBV7-8 | once | CASRAGHEQYF | TGTGCCAGCAGGGCGGGTCACGAGCAGTACTTC
TRBJ2-7 | - | TRBV27 | - | CASRGGRQDEQYF | TGTGCCAGCCGCGGGGGCAGACAGGACGAGCAGTACTTC
TRBJ2-1 | - | TRBV12-5 | - | CASASGRTEQFF | TGTGCTAGTGCGTCGGGTAGGACAGAGCAGTTCTTC
TRBJ1-5 | - | TRBV7-9 | - | CASSLGETGDQPQHF | TGTGCCAGCAGCTTAGGCGAGACAGGAGATCAGCCCCAGCATTTT
TRBJ2-6 | - | TRBV28 | - | CASSPGAGANVLTF | TGTGCCAGCAGTCCAGGGGCTGGGGCCAACGTCCTGACTTTC
TRBJ2-1 | TRBD2 | TRBV7-2 | - | CASSHNPILAGVINEQFF | TGTGCCAGCAGCCACAACCCCATCCTCGCGGGAGTTATTAATGAGCAGTTCTTC
TRBJ2-7 | - | TRBV11-1 | - | CASSSAIRQGVSYEQYF | TGTGCCAGCAGCTCCGCCATCCGGCAGGGTGTCTCCTACGAGCAGTACTTC
TRBJ1-1 | TRBD1 | TRBV4-1 | - | CASSQAGTGAPYTEAFF | TGCGCCAGCAGCCAAGCCGGGACAGGGGCACCTTACACTGAAGCTTTCTTT
TRBJ1-5 | - | TRBV6-1 | once | CASSATSRGEPQHF | TGTGCCAGCAGCGCCACAAGCCGGGGGGAGCCCCAGCATTTT
TRBJ1-5 | - | TRBV10-1 | - | CASRILDRFRNQPQHF | TGCGCCAGCAGAATCCTGGACCGTTTTAGGAATCAGCCCCAGCATTTT
TRBJ1-2 | - | TRBV28 | - | CASSLPPMLNYGYTF | TGTGCCAGCAGTTTACCCCCTATGCTAAACTATGGCTACACCTTC
TRBJ2-7 | TRBD2 | TRBV9 | - | CASSSLAGVGYEQYF | TGTGCCAGCAGCAGTCTAGCGGGAGTTGGATACGAGCAGTACTTC
TRBJ1-3 | - | TRBV28 | - | CASRPPAGNTIYF | TGTGCCAGCAGGCCCCCGGCTGGAAACACCATATATTTT
TRBJ1-2 | - | TRBV4-3 | - | CASTGNLGEVNGYTF | TGCGCCAGCACCGGGAACTTGGGGGAGGTTAATGGCTACACCTTC
TRBJ2-7 | TRBD2 | TRBV14 | once | CASSQVWRSGRSYEQYF | TGTGCCAGCAGCCAAGTTTGGAGAAGCGGGAGGTCCTACGAGCAGTACTTC
TRBJ2-3 | - | TRBV6-6 | - | CASSYSMAVTDTQYF | TGTGCCAGCAGTTACTCGATGGCAGTAACAGATACGCAGTATTTT
TRBJ2-5 | - | TRBV4-3 | - | CASSLSRRETQYF | TGCGCCAGCAGCCTCTCCAGGCGAGAGACCCAGTACTTC
TRBJ2-5 | - | TRBV29-1 | - | CSAPGPDETQYF | TGCAGCGCCCCTGGTCCGGATGAGACCCAGTACTTC
TRBJ2-2 | - | TRBV5-5 | - | CASSPFRTGELFF | TGTGCCAGCAGCCCCTTCCGCACCGGGGAGCTGTTTTTT
TRBJ2-2 | TRBD1 | TRBV28 | - | CASAGTGDTGELFF | TGTGCCAGCGCGGGGACAGGGGATACCGGGGAGCTGTTTTTT
TRBJ1-5 | - | TRBV2 | - | CASRLSGRVSNQPQHF | TGTGCCAGCAGATTATCAGGGAGGGTGAGCAATCAGCCCCAGCATTTT
TRBJ1-1 | - | TRBV5-5 | - | CASSRPGQTNTEAFF | TGTGCCAGCAGCCGCCCCGGACAGACGAACACTGAAGCTTTCTTT
TRBJ2-3 | - | TRBV30 | - | CAWSVGVGIDTQYF | TGTGCCTGGAGTGTAGGTGTGGGTATTGATACGCAGTATTTT
TRBJ1-2 | - | TRBV5-8 | - | CASSLYTGRDYGYTF | TGTGCCAGCAGCTTGTATACGGGCCGGGACTATGGCTACACCTTC
TRBJ2-7 | TRBD2 | TRBV15 | - | CATSPGGTAQYF | TGTGCCACCAGTCCGGGGGGAACGGCGCAGTACTTC
TRBJ1-3 | - | TRBV4-3 | - | CASSQGLGQISGNTIYF | TGCGCCAGCAGCCAAGGACTTGGACAGATCTCTGGAAACACCATATATTTT
TRBJ1-2 | - | TRBV10-2 | - | CASSETGENYGYTF | TGCGCCAGCAGTGAGACCGGGGAGAACTATGGCTACACCTTC
TRBJ2-7 | - | TRBV9 | - | CASSRFSDGDYEQYF | TGTGCCAGCAGCCGCTTTTCAGACGGTGACTACGAGCAGTACTTC
TRBJ1-2 | - | TRBV6-7 | - | CASSYLARAYGYTF | TGTGCCAGCAGTTACTTAGCACGAGCCTATGGCTACACCTTC
TRBJ1-5 | - | TRBV12-5 | - | CASGLEDGGPQHF | TGTGCTAGTGGTTTGGAAGATGGTGGGCCCCAGCATTTT
TRBJ2-7 | TRBD2 | TRBV7-8 | - | CASRASTSGREQYF | TGTGCCAGCAGGGCCTCCACTAGCGGTCGCGAGCAGTACTTC
TRBJ1-5 | TRBD1 | TRBV30 | - | CAWSWTGGQPQHF | TGTGCCTGGAGTTGGACAGGCGGTCAGCCCCAGCATTTT
TRBJ1-2 | - | TRBV7-2 | - | CASSPHPSYFGYGYTF | TGTGCCAGCAGCCCTCACCCCTCATACTTCGGCTATGGCTACACCTTC
TRBJ2-1 | - | TRBV15 | - | CATSTRGGINNREQFF | TGTGCCACCAGCACGCGAGGGGGTATAAATAATAGGGAGCAGTTCTTC